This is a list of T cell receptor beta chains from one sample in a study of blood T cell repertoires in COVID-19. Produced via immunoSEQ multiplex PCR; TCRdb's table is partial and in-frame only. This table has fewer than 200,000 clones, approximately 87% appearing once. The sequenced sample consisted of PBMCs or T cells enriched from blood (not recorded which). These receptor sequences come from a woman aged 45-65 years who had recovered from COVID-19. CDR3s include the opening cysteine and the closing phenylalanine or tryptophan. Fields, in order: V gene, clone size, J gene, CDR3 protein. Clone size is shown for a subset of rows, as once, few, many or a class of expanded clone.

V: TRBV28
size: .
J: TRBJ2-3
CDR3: CASSLLLLDRGTDTQYF

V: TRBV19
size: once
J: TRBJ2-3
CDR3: CASVPGQGKTDTQYF

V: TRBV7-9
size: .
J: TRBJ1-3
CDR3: CATAVGVGNTIYF

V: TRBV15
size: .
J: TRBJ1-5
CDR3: CATTLARTGGQPQHF

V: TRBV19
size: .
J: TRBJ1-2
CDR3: CASSTQGAGGYTF

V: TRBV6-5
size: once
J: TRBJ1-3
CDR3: CASSYSSGTGNTIYF

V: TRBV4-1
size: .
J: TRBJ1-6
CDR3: CASSQDQGNSPLHF

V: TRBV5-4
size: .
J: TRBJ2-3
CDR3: CASSLGILAGGYTDTQYF

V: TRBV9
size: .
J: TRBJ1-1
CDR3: CASGKGQIAEAFF

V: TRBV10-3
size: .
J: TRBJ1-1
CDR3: CAINSGTGEAFF

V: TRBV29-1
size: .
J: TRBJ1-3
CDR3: CSGQDGNTIYF

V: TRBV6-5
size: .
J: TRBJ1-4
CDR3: CASSYGVQANEKLFF

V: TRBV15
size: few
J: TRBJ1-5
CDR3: CATSRDIGDPQHF

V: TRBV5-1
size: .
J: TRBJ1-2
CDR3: CASSLGQVIDYGYTF

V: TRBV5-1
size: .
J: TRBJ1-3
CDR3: CASSRDGNTIYF